The clone carrying this T cell receptor (beta chain) was seen only a few times. The germline V and J ends were trimmed by 3 bases and 2 bases, with 7 bases remaining between them. The CDR3 consists of 13 residues. Germline lookup yields CDR1 WNHNN and CDR2 SYGVQD (reference sequence). Per the original data handling: Reference gene primer amplification gave nucleated cell count estimates. Sequenced by immunoSEQ multiplex PCR; TCRdb stores in-frame clones only, minus some. The V and J calls and clone size come from that table; D and trimming were worked out from the DNA. The sample consists of some 120,000 clones, around three quarters of them appearing once. These data come from a study of blood T cell repertoires in COVID-19. Whole-study context: Both acute and convalescent COVID-19 samples were obtained from the United States, Italy and Spain. In each case, the material was cDNA or gDNA derived from T cells, B-cell-depleted T cells, or PBMCs.

The chain carries TRBV10-1 and TRBJ1-2; D not resolved. Sequencing was carried out using peripheral blood. The sequence was collected from a woman in her 70s with acute or convalescent COVID-19. As DNA, the CDR3 is TGCGCCAGCAGTGAATCAGGCAACTATGGCTACACCTTC. This codes for CASSESGNYGYTF.